This passage covers 20 T cell receptor beta chains from one sample sequenced in a study of CD8 T cells in Susac syndrome. Reverse transcription of about 0.45 to 1 ug RNA was carried out with random hexamers. TCRdb re-called the immunoSEQ multiplex PCR reads with MiXCR, one entry per CDR3 protein. Of tens of thousands of distinct CDR3 sequences listed, about 95% were seen once; the top ten hold roughly 0.62%. Sequencing used CD8+ T cells from PBMCs. The receptors here all came from a human donor with Susac syndrome.

On this clonotype itself: Germline and junction disagree at one end, which may indicate a read error. The chain links TRBV30 to TRBJ1-5; D unresolved. The CDR3 covers 13 residues. The germline V gene encodes CDR1 GTSNPN and CDR2 SVGIG (reference sequence). CDR3 amino acids: CAWSALSNQPQHF. The DNA of the CDR3 is TGTGCCTGGAGTGCCCTTAGCAATCAGCCCCAACATTTT.

V usage is TRBV19 and J usage is TRBJ2-5, with TRBD1 as a possible D gene (6 bases). CDR1 is LNHDA and CDR2 is SQIVND in the germline V gene (reference sequence). The CDR3 runs to 15 residues. V was trimmed by 10 bases and J by 4 bases, leaving 22 bases between them. The CDR3 coding sequence is TGTGCCACGGCCACATCAGGGGAGCCGGCAGAGACCCAGTACTTC. Translated: CATATSGEPAETQYF.

The V and J genes are TRBV29-1 and TRBJ2-7; D not resolved. This CDR3 has 14 amino acids. V was pared by 3 bases and J by 0 bases, with 12 bases between. CDR1 is SQVTM and CDR2 is ANQGSEA in the germline V gene. The DNA of the CDR3 is TGCAGCGTTGAGATGCGTACGAGCTCCTACGAGCAGTACTTC. It codes for CSVEMRTSSYEQYF.

This rearrangement joins TRBV6-2 or TRBV6-3 to TRBJ1-1; TRBD1 is a possible D gene (6 bases). The CDR3 has 15 amino acids. Trimming took off 5 bases at V and 1 base at J, with 14 bases between the two ends. The V gene's germline CDR1 is MNHEY and CDR2 SVGEGT. CDR3 region: CASSPPGTSNTEAFF. CDR3 nucleotide sequence: TGTGCCAGCAGTCCCCCCGGGACATCGAACACTGAAGCTTTCTTT.

This clonotype came up once. CDR3 in DNA: TGTGCCAGCAGCAGCCAGGACAGCTCCTATAATTCACCCCTCCACTTT. Translation: CASSSQDSSYNSPLHF. The V gene is TRBV5-6, the J gene TRBJ1-6; perhaps TRBD1 as D (6 bases). The CDR3 totals 16 residues. Germline V gene lookup returns CDR1 SGHDT and CDR2 YYEEEE. With 4 bases removed from V and 0 bases from J, the gap between germline ends came to 11 bases.

The chain couples TRBV4-3 to TRBJ2-6; either TRBD1 or TRBD2 may supply D (5 bases each). Trimming removed 6 bases from V and 0 bases from J, with 15 bases in between. CDR3 length equals 17 residues. CDR1 is LGHNA, CDR2 YSLEER, per germline. The CDR3 bases are TGCGCCAGCAGTCCGGGACCAGAGGGCTCTGGGGCCAACGTCCTGACTTTC. Its translation: CASSPGPEGSGANVLTF.

The chain employs TRBV27 and TRBJ2-3; 9 bases agree with TRBD2. Trimming took 5 bases from V and 0 from J; bases not matched to a gene: 6. This CDR3 is built from 16 residues. Germline CDR1 is MNHEY and CDR2 is SMNVEV (reference sequence). CDR3 sequence (DNA): TGTGCCAGCAGTATGCTAGCGGGGACTAGCACAGATACGCAGTATTTT. Translated, it gives CASSMLAGTSTDTQYF.

The chain joins TRBV2 to TRBJ2-3, with unresolved D. The CDR3 has 12 residues. V shed 6 bases and J shed 3 bases, with 7 bases lying between them. Germline V CDR1 and CDR2: SNHLY, FYNNEI. The CDR3 DNA reads TGTGCCAGCAGCACTGAGACAGATACGCAGTATTTT. It encodes CASSTETDTQYF.

The chain couples TRBV7-2 to TRBJ2-5, with TRBD2 identical over 9 bases. This CDR3 spans 14 amino acids. Germline loops: CDR1 SGHTA, CDR2 FQGNSA. The V and J ends lost 3 bases and 3 bases, in that order; junction bases with no gene match: 2. The CDR3 protein is CASSFASGEETQYF. The CDR3 nucleotides are TGTGCCAGCAGCTTTGCTAGCGGGGAAGAGACCCAGTACTTC.

The CDR3 nucleotides are TGCGCCAGCAGTCTCGAACAGGACCACACCGGGGAGCTGTTTTTT. Its protein product is CASSLEQDHTGELFF. The chain joins TRBV23-1 to TRBJ2-2, with a possible D match to TRBD1 (5 bases). TRBV23-1 is flagged as an ORF with uncertain function. V was shortened by 4 bases and J by 3 bases, with 12 bases between the two germline ends. The CDR3 has 15 residues.

The chain combines TRBV24-1 with TRBJ2-1, with D possibly being TRBD2 (6 bases). Trimming removed 8 bases from V and 0 bases from J, with 10 bases in between. Germline V lookup: CDR1 KGHDR, CDR2 SFDVKD. The CDR3 extends over 14 amino acids. CDR3 DNA: TGTGCCACCACCCCCGGGGGCTCCTACAATGAGCAGTTCTTC. It yields the protein CATTPGGSYNEQFF.

CDR3 sequence: CASSFWGLTIQETQYF. For the CDR3, the DNA is TGTGCCAGCAGTTTTTGGGGACTTACTATACAAGAGACCCAGTACTTC. The V call is TRBV28, the J call TRBJ2-5, with TRBD2 as a possible D gene (6 bases). The V gene's germline CDR1 is MDHEN and CDR2 SYDVKM. The CDR3 extends over 16 amino acids. The ends were cut back, 3 bases at V and 2 bases at J, with 16 bases in the middle.

This clonotype was observed a handful of times. The chain employs TRBV5-6 and TRBJ2-2; 7 positions match TRBD1. The germline V gene has CDR1 SGHDT and CDR2 YYEEEE. J was trimmed by 2 bases and V by 5 bases; bases with no gene match: 6. The CDR3 runs to 15 residues. The CDR3 sequence: CASSLTGPNTGELFF. In DNA form, the CDR3 reads TGTGCCAGCAGTTTGACAGGGCCCAACACCGGGGAGCTGTTTTTT.

The rearrangement joins TRBV27 to TRBJ2-7, with TRBD1 as a possible D gene (6 bases). Germline V CDR1 and CDR2: MNHEY, SMNVEV (reference sequence). The ends were cut back, 6 bases at V and 5 bases at J, with 11 bases in the middle. The CDR3 consists of 12 residues. For the CDR3, the DNA is TGTGCCAGCAGACACAGGGCCCACGAGCAGTACTTC. Its protein product is CASRHRAHEQYF.

The rearrangement joins TRBV19 to TRBJ2-1; D remains unclear. With 1 base removed from V and 7 bases from J, the gap between germline ends came to 5 bases. CDR3 length: 12 residues. Per the germline V gene, CDR1 is LNHDA and CDR2 is SQIVND (reference sequence). CDR3 sequence reads: CASSIGRNEQFF. For the CDR3, the DNA is TGTGCCAGTAGTATAGGTCGGAATGAGCAGTTCTTC.

The chain joins TRBV30 to TRBJ2-3, with D unclear. CDR3 length: 17 residues. The germline V gene has CDR1 GTSNPN and CDR2 SVGIG (reference sequence). The V and J ends lost 1 base and 0 bases respectively, with 17 bases between them. The CDR3 DNA sequence: TGTGCCTGGAGTGCCCCCCCTGGGGATACTAGCACAGATACGCAGTATTTT. This sequence encodes CAWSAPPGDTSTDTQYF. The entire variable domain, with the rest obtained from reference TRBV30 and TRBJ2-3, is as follows: SQTIHQWPATLVQPVGSPLSLECTVEGTSNPNLYWYRQAAGRGLQLLFYSVGIGQISSEVPQNLSASRPQDRQFILSSKKLLLSDSGFYLCAWSAPPGDTSTDTQYFGPGTRLTVL.

The chain couples TRBV20-1 to TRBJ2-1, with D unclear. This CDR3 has 11 amino acids. V dropped 6 bases and J dropped 7 bases, with 10 bases sitting between them. The germline CDR1 and CDR2 sequences are DFQATT and SNEGSKA (reference sequence). This chain's CDR3 is CSAPSLNEQFF. For the CDR3, the DNA is TGCAGTGCCCCTTCTCTAAATGAGCAGTTCTTC.

The rearrangement joins TRBV19 to TRBJ1-2, with 10 bases identical to TRBD1. CDR3 length: 15 amino acids. Germline loops: CDR1 LNHDA, CDR2 SQIVND (reference sequence). The V gene end was trimmed by 5 bases and the J gene end by 3 bases; junction bases not matched to a gene: 6. CDR3 sequence: CASSPDRGLDYGYTF. CDR3 sequence (DNA): TGTGCCAGTAGTCCAGACAGGGGGCTGGACTATGGCTACACCTTC.

The rearrangement joins TRBV29-1 to TRBJ1-4; D may be TRBD1 (5 bases). V lost 4 bases and J 7 bases, leaving 16 bases between the germline ends. The CDR3 has 14 residues. CDR1 is SQVTM and CDR2 is ANQGSEA in the germline V gene. CDR3 DNA sequence: TGCAGCGTTGCAGTGGAAGGCGGGGCTGAAAAACTGTTTTTT. As protein: CSVAVEGGAEKLFF.

The gene calls are TRBV6-5 and TRBJ2-7; either TRBD1 or TRBD2 may supply D (6 bases each). The CDR3 loop spans 14 amino acids. CDR1 MNHEY and CDR2 SVGAGI come from the germline V gene. V was clipped by 5 bases and J by 2 bases, with 13 bases between them. CDR3 nucleotides: TGTGCCAGCAGTCAAGGGGGGTTGACCTACGAGCAGTACTTC. It specifies CASSQGGLTYEQYF.